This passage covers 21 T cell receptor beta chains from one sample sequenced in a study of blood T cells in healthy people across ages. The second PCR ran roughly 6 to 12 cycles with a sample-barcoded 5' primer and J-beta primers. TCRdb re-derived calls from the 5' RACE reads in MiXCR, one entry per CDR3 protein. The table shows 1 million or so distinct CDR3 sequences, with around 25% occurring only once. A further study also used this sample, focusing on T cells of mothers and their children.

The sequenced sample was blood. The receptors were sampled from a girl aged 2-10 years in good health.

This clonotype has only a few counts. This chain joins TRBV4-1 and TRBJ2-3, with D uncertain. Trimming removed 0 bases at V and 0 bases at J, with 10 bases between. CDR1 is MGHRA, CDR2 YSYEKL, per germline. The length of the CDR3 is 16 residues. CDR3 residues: CASSQESGYSTDTQYF. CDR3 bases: TGCGCCAGCAGCCAAGAATCCGGGTACAGCACAGATACGCAGTATTTT.

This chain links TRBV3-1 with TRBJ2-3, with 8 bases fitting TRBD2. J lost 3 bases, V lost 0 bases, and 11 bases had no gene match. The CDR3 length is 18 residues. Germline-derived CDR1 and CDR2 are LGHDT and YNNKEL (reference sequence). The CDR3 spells CASSQDIRGGFVTDTQYF. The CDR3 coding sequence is TGTGCCAGCAGCCAAGATATACGGGGGGGCTTTGTAACAGATACGCAGTATTTT.

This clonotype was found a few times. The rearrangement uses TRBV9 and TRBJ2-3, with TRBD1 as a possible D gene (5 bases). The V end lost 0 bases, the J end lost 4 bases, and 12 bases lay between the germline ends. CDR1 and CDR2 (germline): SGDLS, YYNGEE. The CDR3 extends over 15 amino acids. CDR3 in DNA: TGTGCCAGCAGCGTAGGGGGCGGATATGCAGATACGCAGTATTTT. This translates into CASSVGGGYADTQYF.

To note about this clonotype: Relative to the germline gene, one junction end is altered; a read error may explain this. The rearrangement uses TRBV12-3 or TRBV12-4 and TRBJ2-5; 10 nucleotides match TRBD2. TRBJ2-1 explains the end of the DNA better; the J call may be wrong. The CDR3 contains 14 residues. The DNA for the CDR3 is TGTGTCAGCAACCTACCAGCGGGAGGGGCTGAGCAGTTCTTC. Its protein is CVSNLPAGGAEQFF.

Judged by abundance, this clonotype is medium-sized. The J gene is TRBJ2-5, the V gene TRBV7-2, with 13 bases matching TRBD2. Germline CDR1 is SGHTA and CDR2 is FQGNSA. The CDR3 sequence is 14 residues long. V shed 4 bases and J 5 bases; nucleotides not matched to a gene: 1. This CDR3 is CASSWTSGSETQYF. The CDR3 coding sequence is TGTGCCAGCAGCTGGACTAGCGGGAGCGAGACCCAGTACTTC.

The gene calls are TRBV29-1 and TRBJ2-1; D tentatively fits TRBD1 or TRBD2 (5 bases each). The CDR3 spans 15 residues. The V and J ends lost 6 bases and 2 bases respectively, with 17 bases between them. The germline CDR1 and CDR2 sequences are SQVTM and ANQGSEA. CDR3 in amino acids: CSVRGTLSPYNEQFF. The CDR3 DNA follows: TGCAGCGTCCGTGGGACCCTTAGCCCCTACAATGAGCAGTTCTTC.

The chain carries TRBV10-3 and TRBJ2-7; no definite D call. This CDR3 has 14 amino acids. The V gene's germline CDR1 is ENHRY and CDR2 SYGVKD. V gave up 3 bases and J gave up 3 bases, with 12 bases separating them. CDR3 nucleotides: TGTGCCATCAGTGAAGACGGTGGCGACTACGAGCAGTACTTC. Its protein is CAISEDGGDYEQYF.

Here the CDR3 reads CASSLVLPRDYLETQYF. The CDR3 bases are TGTGCCAGCAGCTTGGTTCTCCCGCGGGACTACCTGGAGACCCAGTACTTC. The rearrangement links TRBV7-3 to TRBJ2-5; 7 bases fit TRBD2. The CDR3 extends over 17 amino acids. Trimming took 3 bases from V and 5 from J; bases not matched to a gene: 15. Germline CDR1 and CDR2: SGHTA and FQGTGA.

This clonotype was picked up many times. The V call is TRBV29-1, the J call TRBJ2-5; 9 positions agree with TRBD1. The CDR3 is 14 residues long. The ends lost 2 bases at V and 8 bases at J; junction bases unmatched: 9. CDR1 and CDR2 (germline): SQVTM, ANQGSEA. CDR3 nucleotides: TGCAGCGTTGAAAAACAGGGGGCGCACGGAACCCAGTACTTC. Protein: CSVEKQGAHGTQYF. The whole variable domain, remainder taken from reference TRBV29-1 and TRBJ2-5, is SAVISQKPSRDICQRGTSLTIQCQVDSQVTMMFWYRQQPGQSLTLIATANQGSEATYESGFVIDKFPISRPNLTFSTLTVSNMSPEDSSIYLCSVEKQGAHGTQYFGPGTRLLVL.

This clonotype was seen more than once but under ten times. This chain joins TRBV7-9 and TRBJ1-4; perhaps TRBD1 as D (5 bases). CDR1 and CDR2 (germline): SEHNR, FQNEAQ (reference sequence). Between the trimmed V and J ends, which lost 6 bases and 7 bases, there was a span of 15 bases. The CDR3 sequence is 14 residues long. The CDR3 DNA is TGTGCCAGCAGGTTCGAGGACATTGGTGAAAAACTGTTTTTT. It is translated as CASRFEDIGEKLFF. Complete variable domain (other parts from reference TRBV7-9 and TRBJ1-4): DTGVSQNPRHKITKRGQNVTFRCDPISEHNRLYWYRQTLGQGPEFLTYFQNEAQLEKSRLLSDRFSAERPKGSFSTLEIQRTEQGDSAMYLCASRFEDIGEKLFFGSGTQLSVL.

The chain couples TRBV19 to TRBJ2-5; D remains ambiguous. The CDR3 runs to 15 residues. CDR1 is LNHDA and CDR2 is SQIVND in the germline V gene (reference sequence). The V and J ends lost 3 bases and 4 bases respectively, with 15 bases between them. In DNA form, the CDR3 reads TGTGCCAGTAGTATCAAGGGCGTCTGGGGAGAGACCCAGTACTTC. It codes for CASSIKGVWGETQYF.

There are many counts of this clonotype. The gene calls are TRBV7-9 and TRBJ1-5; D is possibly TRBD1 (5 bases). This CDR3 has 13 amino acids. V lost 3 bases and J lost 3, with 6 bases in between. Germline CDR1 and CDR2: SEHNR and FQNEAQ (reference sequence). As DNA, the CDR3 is TGTGCCAGCAGCTTGGGACTCAATCAGCCCCAGCATTTT. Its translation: CASSLGLNQPQHF.

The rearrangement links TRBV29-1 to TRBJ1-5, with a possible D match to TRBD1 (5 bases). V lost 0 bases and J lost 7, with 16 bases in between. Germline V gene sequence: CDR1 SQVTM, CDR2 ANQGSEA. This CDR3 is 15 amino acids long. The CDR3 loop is CSVEDPGDPQQPQHF. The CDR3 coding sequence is TGCAGCGTTGAAGATCCCGGGGACCCTCAACAGCCCCAGCATTTT. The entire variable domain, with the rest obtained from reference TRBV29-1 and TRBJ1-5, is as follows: SAVISQKPSRDICQRGTSLTIQCQVDSQVTMMFWYRQQPGQSLTLIATANQGSEATYESGFVIDKFPISRPNLTFSTLTVSNMSPEDSSIYLCSVEDPGDPQQPQHFGDGTRLSIL.

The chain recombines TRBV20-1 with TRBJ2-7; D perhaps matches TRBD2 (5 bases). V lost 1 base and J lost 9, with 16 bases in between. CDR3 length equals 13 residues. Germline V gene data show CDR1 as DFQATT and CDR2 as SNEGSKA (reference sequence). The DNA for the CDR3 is TGCAGTGCTAGAGGACTCCGCGAGGGTGGGCAGTACTTC. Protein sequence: CSARGLREGGQYF.

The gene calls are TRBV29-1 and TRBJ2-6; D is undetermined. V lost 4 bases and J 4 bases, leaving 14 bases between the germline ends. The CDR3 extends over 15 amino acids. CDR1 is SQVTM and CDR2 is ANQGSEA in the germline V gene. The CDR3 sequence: CSVVVGASGANVLTF. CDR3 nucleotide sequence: TGCAGCGTTGTGGTAGGAGCATCCGGGGCCAACGTCCTGACTTTC.

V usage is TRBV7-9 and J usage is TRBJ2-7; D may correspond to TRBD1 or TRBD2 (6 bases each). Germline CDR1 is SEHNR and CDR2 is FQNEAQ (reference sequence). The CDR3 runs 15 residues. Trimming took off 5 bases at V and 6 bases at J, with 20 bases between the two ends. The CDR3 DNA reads TGTGCCAGCAGCCCCGATCGGGGGCCCTTTTCCGAGCAGTACTTC. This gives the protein CASSPDRGPFSEQYF.

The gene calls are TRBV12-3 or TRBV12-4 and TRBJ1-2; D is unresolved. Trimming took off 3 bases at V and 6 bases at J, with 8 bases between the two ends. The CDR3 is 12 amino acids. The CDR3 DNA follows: TGTGCCAGCAGTTTTGGGTCAGATGGCTACACCTTC. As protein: CASSFGSDGYTF.

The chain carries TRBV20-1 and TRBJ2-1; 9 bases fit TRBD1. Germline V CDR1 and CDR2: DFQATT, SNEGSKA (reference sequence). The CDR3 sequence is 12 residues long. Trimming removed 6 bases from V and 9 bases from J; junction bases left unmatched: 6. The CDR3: CSAPKQGAEQFF. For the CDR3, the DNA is TGCAGTGCCCCCAAACAGGGGGCTGAGCAGTTCTTC.

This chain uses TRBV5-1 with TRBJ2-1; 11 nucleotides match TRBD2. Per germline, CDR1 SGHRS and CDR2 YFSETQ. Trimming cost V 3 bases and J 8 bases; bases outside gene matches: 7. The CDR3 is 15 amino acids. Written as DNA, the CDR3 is TGCGCCAGCAGCTATCTAGCGGGGGGTCAGGATGAGCAGTTCTTC. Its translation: CASSYLAGGQDEQFF.

As DNA, the CDR3 is TGTGCCAGCAGCTCATACCCGTGGCAAGAGACCCAGTACTTC. Its protein product is CASSSYPWQETQYF. This rearrangement joins TRBV7-3 to TRBJ2-5; D is unclear. Germline V gene sequence: CDR1 SGHTA, CDR2 FQGTGA. V was clipped by 4 bases and J by 2 bases, with 11 bases between them. This CDR3 is 14 amino acids long.

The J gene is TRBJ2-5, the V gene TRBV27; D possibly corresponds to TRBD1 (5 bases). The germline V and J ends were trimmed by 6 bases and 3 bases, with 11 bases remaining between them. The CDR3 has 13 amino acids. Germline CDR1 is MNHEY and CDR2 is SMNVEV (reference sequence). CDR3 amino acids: CASSHGQKETQYF. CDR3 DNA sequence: TGTGCCAGCAGCCACGGACAAAAAGAGACCCAGTACTTC.